This T cell receptor (beta chain) was retrieved from a study of radiation and T cells in renal cell carcinoma. Sequencing used immunoSEQ multiplex PCR; TCRdb keeps in-frame clones, though not all of them. Among around 21,000 clones listed, 47% were seen once. Findings of the study overall: From baseline, blood top tumor clonotypes peaked at 2 weeks post-radiation. Tumor samples were small regions of approximately 1.1 g.

This clone showed up just once. Antigen unknown. The treatment denotes: 15 Gy SBRT to primary tumor, nephrectomy 4 weeks later. The patient's renal cell carcinoma had clear cell pathology. Source: tumor tissue, taken from a patient whose treatment included radiotherapy and nephrectomy. The sequence derives from a woman in her forties or fifties with renal cell carcinoma.

Here the CDR3 DNA reads TGTGCCAGCAGGCCGTTCGGTCAGGTTAAGACTTTCTTT. Amino acid sequence: CASRPFGQVKTFF. The chain combines TRBV10-3 with TRBJ1-1; D gene ambiguous. V lost 10 bases to trimming and J lost 12 bases, with 24 bases between them. Germline CDR1 is ENHRY and CDR2 is SYGVKD. CDR3 size: 13 residues.